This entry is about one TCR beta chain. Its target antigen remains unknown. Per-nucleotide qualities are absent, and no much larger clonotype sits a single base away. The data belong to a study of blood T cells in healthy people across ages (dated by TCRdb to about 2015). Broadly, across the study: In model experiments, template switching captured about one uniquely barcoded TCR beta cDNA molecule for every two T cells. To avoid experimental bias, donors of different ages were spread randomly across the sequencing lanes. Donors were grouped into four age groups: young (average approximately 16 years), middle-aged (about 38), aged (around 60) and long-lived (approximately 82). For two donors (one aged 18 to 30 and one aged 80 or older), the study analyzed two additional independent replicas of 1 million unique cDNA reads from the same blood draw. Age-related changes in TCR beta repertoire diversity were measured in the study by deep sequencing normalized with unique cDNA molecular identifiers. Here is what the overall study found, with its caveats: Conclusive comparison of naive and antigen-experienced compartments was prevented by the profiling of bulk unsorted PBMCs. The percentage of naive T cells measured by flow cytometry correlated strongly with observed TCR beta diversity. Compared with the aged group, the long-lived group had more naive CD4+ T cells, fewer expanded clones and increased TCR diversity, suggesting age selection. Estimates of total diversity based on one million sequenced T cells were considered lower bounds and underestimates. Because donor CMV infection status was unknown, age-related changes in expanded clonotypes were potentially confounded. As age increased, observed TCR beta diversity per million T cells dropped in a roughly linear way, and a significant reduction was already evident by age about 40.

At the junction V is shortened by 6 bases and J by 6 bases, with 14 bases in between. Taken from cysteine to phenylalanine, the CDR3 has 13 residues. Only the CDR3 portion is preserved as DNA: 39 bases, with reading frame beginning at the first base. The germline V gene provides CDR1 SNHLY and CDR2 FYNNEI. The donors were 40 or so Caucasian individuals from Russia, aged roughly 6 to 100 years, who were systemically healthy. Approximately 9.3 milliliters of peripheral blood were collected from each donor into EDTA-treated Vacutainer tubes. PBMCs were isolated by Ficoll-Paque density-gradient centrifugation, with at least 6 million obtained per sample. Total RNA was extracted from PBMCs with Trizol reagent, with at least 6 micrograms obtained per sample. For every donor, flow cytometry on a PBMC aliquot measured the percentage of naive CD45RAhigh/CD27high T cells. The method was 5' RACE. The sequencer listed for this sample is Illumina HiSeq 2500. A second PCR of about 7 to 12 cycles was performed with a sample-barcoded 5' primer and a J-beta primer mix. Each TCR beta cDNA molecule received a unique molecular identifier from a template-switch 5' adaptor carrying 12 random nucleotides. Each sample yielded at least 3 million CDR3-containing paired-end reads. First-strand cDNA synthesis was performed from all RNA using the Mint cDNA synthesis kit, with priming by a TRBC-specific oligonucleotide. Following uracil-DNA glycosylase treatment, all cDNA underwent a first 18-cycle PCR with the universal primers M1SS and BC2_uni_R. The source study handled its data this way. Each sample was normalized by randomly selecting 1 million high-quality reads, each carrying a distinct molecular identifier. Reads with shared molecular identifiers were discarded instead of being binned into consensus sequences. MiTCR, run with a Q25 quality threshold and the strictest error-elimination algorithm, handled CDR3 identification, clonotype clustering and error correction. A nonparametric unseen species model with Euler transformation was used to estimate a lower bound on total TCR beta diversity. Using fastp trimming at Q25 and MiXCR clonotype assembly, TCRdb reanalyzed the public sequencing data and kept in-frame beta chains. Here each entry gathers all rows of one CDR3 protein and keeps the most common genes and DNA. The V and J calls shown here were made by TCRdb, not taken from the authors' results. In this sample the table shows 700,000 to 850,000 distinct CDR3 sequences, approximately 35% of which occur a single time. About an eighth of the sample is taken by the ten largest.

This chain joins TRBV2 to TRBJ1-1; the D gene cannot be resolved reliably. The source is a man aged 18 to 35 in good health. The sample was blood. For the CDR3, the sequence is CASSANMDAEAFF. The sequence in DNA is TGTGCCAGCAGCGCTAATATGGACGCTGAAGCTTTCTTT.